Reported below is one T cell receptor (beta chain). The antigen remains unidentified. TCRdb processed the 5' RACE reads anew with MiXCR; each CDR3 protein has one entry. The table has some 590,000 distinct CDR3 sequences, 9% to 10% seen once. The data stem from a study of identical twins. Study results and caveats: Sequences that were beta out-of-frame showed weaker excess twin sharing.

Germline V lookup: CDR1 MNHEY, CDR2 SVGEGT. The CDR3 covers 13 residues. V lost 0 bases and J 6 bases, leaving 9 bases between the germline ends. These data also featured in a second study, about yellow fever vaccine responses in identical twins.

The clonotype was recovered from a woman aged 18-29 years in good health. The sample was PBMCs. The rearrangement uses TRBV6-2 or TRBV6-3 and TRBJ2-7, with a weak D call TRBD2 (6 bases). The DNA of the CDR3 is TGTGCCAGCAGTTACTCGCGGGGTCTCGAGCAGTACTTC. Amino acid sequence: CASSYSRGLEQYF.